One and the same sample provided the 15 T cell receptor beta chains below, sequenced in a study of identical twins. One entry per CDR3 protein results from TCRdb running MiXCR on the 5' RACE reads. The table has 420,000 or so distinct CDR3 sequences, 18% seen once; the top ten hold roughly an eighth. The sample taken for sequencing was naive T cells sorted from blood. The receptors originated from a man aged 50-59 years in good health.

This sequence joins TRBV28 and TRBJ1-3; no clear D gene. There are 12 residues in the CDR3. Germline V gene data show CDR1 as MDHEN and CDR2 as SYDVKM. V lost 5 bases, J lost 14 bases, and 16 bases lay in between. CDR3 in amino acids: CASSVGLSLLYF. The CDR3, as DNA: TGTGCCAGCAGTGTAGGACTGAGTCTGCTATATTTT. Full variable domain (outside the CDR3, taken from reference TRBV28 and TRBJ1-3): DVKVTQSSRYLVKRTGEKVFLECVQDMDHENMFWYRQDPGLGLRLIYFSYDVKMKEKGDIPEGYSVSREKKERFSLILESASTNQTSMYLCASSVGLSLLYFGEGSWLTVV.

There are a few counts of this clonotype. The chain carries TRBV30 and TRBJ2-1; D not resolved. V lost 2 bases to trimming and J lost 13 bases, with 21 bases between them. In germline, CDR1 is GTSNPN, CDR2 SVGIG (reference sequence). The CDR3 is made up of 14 amino acids. The CDR3 nucleotides are TGTGCCTGGAGTATTTCTTTTGTTACAGTTAACCAGTTCTTC. It is translated as CAWSISFVTVNQFF.

This clonotype has a handful of counts. The rearrangement links TRBV4-1 to TRBJ2-3, with D tentatively TRBD2 (6 bases). Germline V gives CDR1 MGHRA, CDR2 YSYEKL. Trimming stripped 3 bases from V and 1 base from J, with 14 bases between. The CDR3 runs 16 residues. This chain's CDR3 is CASSHGRSGGTDTQYF. The CDR3 bases are TGCGCCAGCAGCCACGGTCGATCGGGGGGCACAGATACGCAGTATTTT.

This clonotype has only a few counts. The rearrangement links TRBV11-2 to TRBJ2-1; D is perhaps TRBD2 (6 bases). CDR3 length: 18 amino acids. Trimming shortened V by 2 bases and J by 2 bases, and 19 bases separated the two germline ends. Germline assignment: CDR1 SGHAT and CDR2 FQNNGV. The CDR3 coding sequence is TGTGCCAGCAGCTTAAGAGGCCGTGCGGGACGGACCTACAATGAGCAGTTCTTC. Protein product: CASSLRGRAGRTYNEQFF. The complete variable domain, with remaining parts taken from reference TRBV11-2 and TRBJ2-1, reads EAGVAQSPRYKIIEKRQSVAFWCNPISGHATLYWYQQILGQGPKLLIQFQNNGVVDDSQLPKDRFSAERLKGVDSTLKIQPAKLEDSAVYLCASSLRGRAGRTYNEQFFGPGTRLTVL.

The chain employs TRBV10-3 and TRBJ2-7; possibly TRBD2 for D (6 bases). Germline V gene sequence: CDR1 ENHRY, CDR2 SYGVKD. V was cut by 6 bases and J by 4 bases, with 13 bases left in between. This CDR3 is built from 13 residues. CDR3 sequence: CAIRPGVYYEQYF. DNA for the CDR3: TGTGCCATCAGACCGGGAGTGTATTACGAGCAGTACTTC.

The table lists this clonotype with a few counts. The V gene is TRBV5-1, the J gene TRBJ1-4; possibly TRBD1 for D (5 bases). CDR1 SGHRS and CDR2 YFSETQ come from the germline V gene. The ends were cut back, 3 bases at V and 2 bases at J, with 14 bases in the middle. The CDR3 is 16 amino acids. Written as DNA, the CDR3 is TGCGCCAGCAGCTGGGGGGAACACCGCACTAATGAAAAACTGTTTTTT. As protein: CASSWGEHRTNEKLFF. The complete variable domain, with remaining parts taken from reference TRBV5-1 and TRBJ1-4, reads KAGVTQTPRYLIKTRGQQVTLSCSPISGHRSVSWYQQTPGQGLQFLFEYFSETQRNKGNFPGRFSGRQFSNSRSEMNVSTLELGDSALYLCASSWGEHRTNEKLFFGSGTQLSVL.

J is TRBJ2-7 and V is TRBV20-1; TRBD1 agrees at 10 bases. CDR1 is DFQATT and CDR2 is SNEGSKA in the germline V gene (reference sequence). The CDR3 extends over 13 amino acids. Germline trimming cut 6 bases from V and 1 base from J; bases unmatched to any gene: 3. The CDR3 DNA is TGCAGTGCGAAGGACAGGGGGTCCTACGAGCAGTACTTC. This gives the protein CSAKDRGSYEQYF.

This clonotype was seen only a few times. The CDR3 bases are TGCAGTGCTAGCGTGGGGGGGGGCAATCAGCCCCAGCATTTT. It yields the protein CSASVGGGNQPQHF. The V gene is TRBV20-1, the J gene TRBJ1-5; D may be TRBD1 (5 bases). Germline values: CDR1 DFQATT, CDR2 SNEGSKA (reference sequence). V dropped 3 bases and J dropped 2 bases, with 11 bases sitting between them. This CDR3 is 14 amino acids long.

The chain couples TRBV12-3 or TRBV12-4 to TRBJ2-3, with 10 bases that match TRBD2. The V segment lost 3 bases and the J segment 3 bases; nucleotides outside the gene matches: 6. This CDR3 region has 16 residues. The DNA for the CDR3 is TGTGCCAGCAGTTTGATTGGACTAGCGGAGACAGATACGCAGTATTTT. Amino acid sequence: CASSLIGLAETDTQYF.

This clonotype was observed at least ten times. V gene TRBV4-2 combines with J gene TRBJ2-2, with TRBD2 identical over 7 bases. Germline V gene sequence: CDR1 LGHNA, CDR2 YNFKEQ. The CDR3 extends over 17 amino acids. V was clipped by 0 bases and J by 7 bases; unmatched bases: 11. This CDR3 reads CASSQDVSASGFGELFF. The CDR3 DNA follows: TGTGCCAGCAGCCAAGATGTCTCGGCTAGCGGCTTCGGGGAGCTGTTTTTT.

This clonotype was counted between two and nine times. The V gene is TRBV29-1, the J gene TRBJ1-2, with D maybe TRBD1 (5 bases). V was cut by 3 bases and J by 0 bases, with 14 bases left in between. Germline CDR1 SQVTM, CDR2 ANQGSEA. The CDR3 length is 15 residues. The CDR3 sequence is CSVDAGGIANYGYTF. The CDR3 nucleotides read TGCAGCGTTGATGCGGGGGGGATAGCTAACTATGGCTACACCTTC.

The CDR3 nucleotides are TGCAGTGCTAGAGCGGGGGGATCAACTAATGAAAAACTGTTTTTT. Protein product: CSARAGGSTNEKLFF. The chain recombines TRBV20-1 with TRBJ1-4; maybe TRBD1 (5 bases). CDR3 length: 15 amino acids. In germline, CDR1 is DFQATT, CDR2 SNEGSKA (reference sequence). V gave up 1 base and J gave up 0 bases, with 9 bases separating them.

The gene calls are TRBV10-3 and TRBJ2-2, with 7 bases identical to TRBD2. This CDR3 spans 12 amino acids. Unmatched junction bases numbered 7, after V lost 11 bases and J lost 7 bases. From germline, CDR1 is ENHRY and CDR2 SYGVKD. The CDR3 DNA is TGTGCCTCCCGGCGGGAGAACGGGGAGCTGTTTTTT. This translates into CASRRENGELFF.

The chain uses TRBV7-9 and TRBJ2-2, with D possibly TRBD2 on 6 matching bases. V lost 4 bases, J lost 1 base, and 16 bases lay in between. The CDR3 is 17 residues long. Germline CDR1 and CDR2: SEHNR and FQNEAQ (reference sequence). The CDR3 bases are TGTGCCAGCAGCTCTATCTCGGGAGCGGGGAACACCGGGGAGCTGTTTTTT. It codes for CASSSISGAGNTGELFF.

The sample holds many counts of this clonotype. The DNA of the CDR3 is TGTGCCAGCAGCACAGAGTATGAAGCTTTCTTT. It translates to CASSTEYEAFF. This chain connects TRBV6-5 to TRBJ1-1; D is ambiguous. This CDR3 region has 11 residues. V lost 6 bases to trimming and J lost 7 bases, with 9 bases between them. CDR1 MNHEY and CDR2 SVGAGI come from the germline V gene.